This T cell receptor beta chain stems from a study of naive and memory T cell subsets. Study results and caveats: Naive and memory repertoire findings lacked a ground truth for validation. Naive repertoires, especially CD8, held a few larger clonotypes, possibly memory cells re-expressing CD45RA. Over 95% of naive TCR sequences appeared only once after error correction, unlike memory subsets.

Two oligonucleotides, mixed equimolar, formed the beta constant-region primer covering TRBC1 and TRBC2. The ligated cDNA underwent four PCR rounds using SP2 and nested alpha and beta constant-region primers. A 12-nucleotide UMI and the SP2 primer were added to the cDNA 3' end by oligonucleotide ligation. TCRdb redid the calling of the UMI-ligation and nested PCR reads with MiXCR, one entry per CDR3 protein. Of over 110,000 distinct CDR3 sequences listed, about 20% are singletons. CD8 T cells were positively selected from what remained after CD4 positive selection. J lost 6 bases, V lost 4 bases, and 2 bases had no gene match. CDR1 is SQVTM, CDR2 ANQGSEA, per germline. This CDR3 has 12 amino acids. With regard to this clonotype: Its antigen remains unidentified.

The J gene is TRBJ2-2, the V gene TRBV29-1; the match to TRBD1 covers 7 bases. This TCR came from a human donor in good health. Sequencing was performed on naive CD8+ T cells from blood. The CDR3, as DNA: TGCAGCGTTGCAGGGGGATCCGGGGAGCTGTTTTTT. Its translation is CSVAGGSGELFF.